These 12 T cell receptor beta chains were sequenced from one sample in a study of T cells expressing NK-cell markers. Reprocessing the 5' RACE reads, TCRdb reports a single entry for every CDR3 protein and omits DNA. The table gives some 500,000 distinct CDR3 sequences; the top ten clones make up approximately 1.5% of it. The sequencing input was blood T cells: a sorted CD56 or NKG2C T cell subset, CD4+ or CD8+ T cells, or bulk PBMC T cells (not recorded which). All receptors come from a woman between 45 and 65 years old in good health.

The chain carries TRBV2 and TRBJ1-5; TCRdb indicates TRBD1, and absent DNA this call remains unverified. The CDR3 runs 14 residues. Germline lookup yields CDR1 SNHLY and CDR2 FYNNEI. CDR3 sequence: CASSELTGRQPQHF.

Here the CDR3 reads CSVLRDLNTGELFF. This chain connects TRBV29-1 to TRBJ2-2. The germline V gene has CDR1 SQVTM and CDR2 ANQGSEA. The CDR3 is made up of 14 amino acids.

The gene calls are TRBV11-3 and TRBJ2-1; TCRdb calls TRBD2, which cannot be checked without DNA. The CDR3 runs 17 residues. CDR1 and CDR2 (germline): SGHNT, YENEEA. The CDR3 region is CASSPTRASGLYNEQFF.

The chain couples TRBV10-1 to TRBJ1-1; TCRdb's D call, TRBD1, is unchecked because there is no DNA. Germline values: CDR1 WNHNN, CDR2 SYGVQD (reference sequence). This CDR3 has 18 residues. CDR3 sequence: CASSESGRDRDMNTEAFF.

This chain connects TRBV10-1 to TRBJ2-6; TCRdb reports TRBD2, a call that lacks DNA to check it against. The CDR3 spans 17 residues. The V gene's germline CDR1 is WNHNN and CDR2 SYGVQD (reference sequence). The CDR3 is CASSDEGVGSGANVLTF.

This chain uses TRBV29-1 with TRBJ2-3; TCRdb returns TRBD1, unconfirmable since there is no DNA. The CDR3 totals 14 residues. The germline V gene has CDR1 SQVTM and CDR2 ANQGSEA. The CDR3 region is CSTSLGPSTDTQYF.

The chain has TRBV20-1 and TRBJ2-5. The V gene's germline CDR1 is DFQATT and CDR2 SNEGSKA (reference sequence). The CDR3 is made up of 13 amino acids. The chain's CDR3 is CSASLVVKETQYF.

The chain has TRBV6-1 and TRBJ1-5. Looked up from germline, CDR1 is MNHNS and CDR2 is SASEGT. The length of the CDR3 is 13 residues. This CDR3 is CASSDLDNQPQHF.

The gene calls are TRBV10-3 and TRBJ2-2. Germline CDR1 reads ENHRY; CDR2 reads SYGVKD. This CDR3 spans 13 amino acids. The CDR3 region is CAISESTPGELFF.

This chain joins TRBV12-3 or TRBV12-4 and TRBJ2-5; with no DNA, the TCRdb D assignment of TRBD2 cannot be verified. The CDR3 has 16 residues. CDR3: CASSLWLAGLQETQYF.

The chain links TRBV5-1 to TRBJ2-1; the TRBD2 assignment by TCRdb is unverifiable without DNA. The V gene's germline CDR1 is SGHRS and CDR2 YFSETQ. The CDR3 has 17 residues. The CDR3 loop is CASSLFGSGGSYNEQFF.

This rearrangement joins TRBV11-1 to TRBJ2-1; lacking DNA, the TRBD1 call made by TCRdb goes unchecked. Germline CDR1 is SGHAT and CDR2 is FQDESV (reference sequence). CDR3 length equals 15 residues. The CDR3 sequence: CASSPRDSNHNEQFF.